This T cell receptor beta chain was identified in a study of blood T cells in healthy people across ages. Findings and limits, study-wide: Long-lived donors had more naive CD4+ cells and higher diversity than aged donors.

Only a few counts were recorded for this clonotype. Its matching antigen is unknown. A second PCR of 7 to 11 cycles used a sample-barcoded 5' primer and a J-beta primer mix. Every molecule of cDNA carried a tag from a template-switch adaptor with 12 random nucleotides. A single record per CDR3 protein comes from TCRdb applying MiXCR to the 5' RACE reads. The data show some 1.6 million distinct CDR3 sequences, about 31% seen once. CDR3 length equals 16 residues. J lost 1 base, V lost 7 bases, and 12 bases had no gene match. Per germline, CDR1 MNHEY and CDR2 SVGAGI. This sequence joins TRBV6-5 and TRBJ2-7, with 8 bases identical to TRBD1. The material sequenced was blood. This TCR was sampled from a woman under 40 in good health. This chain's CDR3 is CASTLGQEDLSYEQYF. Here the CDR3 DNA reads TGTGCCAGCACTTTGGGACAGGAAGATTTATCCTACGAGCAGTACTTC.